The clone carrying this T cell receptor beta chain came up once. These data belong to a study of blood T cell repertoires in COVID-19. Overall study: The United States, Italy and Spain were the sources of the acute and convalescent COVID-19 samples. In each case, the material was cDNA or gDNA derived from T cells, B-cell-depleted T cells, or PBMCs.

Germline CDR1 reads LGHNA; CDR2 reads YNFKEQ. CDR3 length equals 17 residues. V was pared by 0 bases and J by 4 bases, with 19 bases between. In the authors' methods: By means of reference gene primer amplification, nucleated cell counts were estimated. Only in-frame clones appear in the TCRdb table, and some are missing; sequencing was by immunoSEQ multiplex PCR. V, J and clone size reflect that table, while D and trimming were determined from the DNA. The sample carries fewer than 250,000 clones, around 87% recorded once. The chain links TRBV4-2 to TRBJ2-7, with a possible D match to TRBD2 (7 bases). The source material was peripheral blood. The sequence was collected from a man aged 55 to 70 with acute or convalescent COVID-19. The CDR3, as DNA: TGTGCCAGCAGCCAAGAGGCTCGGGCGGGGGCTGGATACGAGCAGTACTTC. This translates into CASSQEARAGAGYEQYF.